This section outlines one T cell receptor beta chain sequence together with its context. Its target is unknown. Germline V gene data show CDR1 as SGDLS and CDR2 as YYNGEE. This CDR3 is built from 14 residues. Trimming took 0 bases from V and 5 from J, leaving 11 bases between them. Unique molecular identifiers were present in the TCR beta cDNA libraries. T cells numbering 1 to 10 million gave rise to about 490,000 cDNA molecules. TCRdb itself ran the PCR reads through MiXCR, one entry per CDR3 protein. The sample includes fewer than 850,000 distinct CDR3 sequences, 46% of them seen just once. The data are from a study of post-analysis software for immune sequencing data. Overall study: The study covered relapsing-remitting, secondary progressive and progressive-relapsing courses of multiple sclerosis.

Study-wide findings and caveats: Higher frequency in patients than in controls was seen for roughly five TRBV segments, with TRBV5-6, TRBV5-1 and TRBV20-1 among them. Batch-matched samples strongly co-clustered by F measure. Controls showed significantly higher normalized Chao1 diversity than did multiple sclerosis patients.

The TCR was taken from a girl between 5 and 17 years old with multiple sclerosis. Sequencing used blood. This chain uses TRBV9 with TRBJ2-5; D is undetermined. The CDR3 DNA sequence: TGTGCCAGCAGCGTAGGGGGTAGCTTCGAGACCCAGTACTTC. Protein: CASSVGGSFETQYF.